The table lists the clone carrying this T cell receptor beta chain with a few counts. Its antigen is unknown. The time point denotes: newly diagnosed GD, antithyroid drugs for less than 3 months. Generation of the TCR library employed RNA extracted from PBMCs. These data are taken from a study of regulatory T cells in long-lasting Graves disease. Study-wide results and limits: Sharing of public clonotypes was greater in persistent patients (more than 2,500) than in new patients (966).

V lost 5 bases to trimming and J lost 3 bases; unmatched junction nucleotides: 8. Germline V gene lookup returns CDR1 LGHNA and CDR2 YSLEER. CDR3 length equals 15 residues. Through Arm-PCR of CDR3 regions and iRepertoire HTBI primers, TCR beta libraries were built. TCRdb re-derived calls from the multiplex PCR reads in MiXCR, one entry per CDR3 protein. The table has 360,000 or so distinct CDR3 sequences, around 17% seen once. These same records also appear under a second study, on T cells in Graves' hyperthyroidism and ophthalmopathy.

J is TRBJ2-7 and V is TRBV4-3, with 9 bases matching TRBD2. The sample in question was peripheral blood mononuclear cells (PBMCs), obtained at new diagnosis, from a patient treated with antithyroid drugs. The clonotype originates from a middle-aged man with Graves disease. DNA for the CDR3: TGCGCCAGCAGCGAACTATATAGCGGGGGCTACGAGCAGTACTTC. Protein: CASSELYSGGYEQYF.